This T cell receptor beta chain derives from a study of CD8+CD57+ T cells in acquired aplastic anemia. Both TCR beta VDJ combination and CDR3 sequence profiling were carried out. Genomic DNA was the template for this profiling. TCRdb reanalysed the reads using MiXCR and keeps one entry per CDR3 protein. The sample has 150,000 to 200,000 distinct CDR3 sequences, around 47% seen once. Study-wide findings and caveats: Researchers reported that CD8+ Simpson's diversity was not significantly different in patients versus controls.

In this sample, this clonotype is medium-sized. Its antigen remains unknown. Patients included in sequencing had previously demonstrated CD8+CD57+ cell expansion by flow cytometry. V was trimmed by 5 bases and J by 9 bases, leaving 5 bases between them. The CDR3 is made up of 11 amino acids. In germline, CDR1 is SGHTA, CDR2 FQGNSA. The sequence came from a human donor with aplastic anemia. This chain uses TRBV7-2 with TRBJ2-6; D is unresolved. The sequencing sample was made of sorted CD4+, CD8+, or CD8+CD57+ T cells (not recorded which) from PBMCs. The CDR3 is CASSPHNVLTF. CDR3 DNA sequence: TGTGCCAGCAGCCCCCACAACGTCCTGACTTTC.